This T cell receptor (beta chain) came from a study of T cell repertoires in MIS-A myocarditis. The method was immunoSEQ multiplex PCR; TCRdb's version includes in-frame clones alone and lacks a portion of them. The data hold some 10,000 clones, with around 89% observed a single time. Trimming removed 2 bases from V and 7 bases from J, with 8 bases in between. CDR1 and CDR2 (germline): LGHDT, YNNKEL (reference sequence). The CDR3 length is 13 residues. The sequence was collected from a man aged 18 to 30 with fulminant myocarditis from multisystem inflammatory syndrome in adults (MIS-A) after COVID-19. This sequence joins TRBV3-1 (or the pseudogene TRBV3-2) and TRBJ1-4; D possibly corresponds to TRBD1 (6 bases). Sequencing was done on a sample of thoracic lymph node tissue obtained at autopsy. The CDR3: CASSQLGGEKLFF. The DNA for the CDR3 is TGTGCCAGCAGCCAACTAGGGGGTGAAAAACTGTTTTTT.